The 6 T cell receptor beta chains listed next were all sequenced from one sample in a study of shared clonotypes between healthy human individuals. TCRdb keeps only in-frame clones here, not all; method: immunoSEQ multiplex PCR. The sample yields fewer than 550,000 clones, about three quarters seen once. Sequencing used PBMCs. These receptors were collected from a woman aged 35 to 49 in good health. Some clones in this sample may be carry-over from other donors' samples.

The chain links TRBV28 to TRBJ2-2; 8 nucleotides agree with TRBD1. J was trimmed by 1 base and V by 7 bases; bases with no gene match: 8. Germline V gene sequence: CDR1 MDHEN, CDR2 SYDVKM. The CDR3 extends over 16 amino acids. This CDR3 reads CASNRAGGKNTGELFF. DNA of the CDR3: TGTGCCAGCAACCGCGCAGGGGGCAAGAACACCGGGGAGCTGTTTTTT.

This clone was observed a handful of times. This chain joins TRBV2 and TRBJ2-5; TRBD2 matches at 8 bases. Unmatched junction bases numbered 10, after V lost 6 bases and J lost 4 bases. The CDR3 runs to 15 residues. Germline CDR1 reads SNHLY; CDR2 reads FYNNEI. The DNA of the CDR3 is TGTGCCAGCAGAAGCGGGGGATCGAGGGCAGAGACCCAGTACTTC. Translation gives CASRSGGSRAETQYF.

This chain joins TRBV7-9 and TRBJ2-5; 9 nucleotides agree with TRBD2. Trimming took 5 bases from V and 5 from J; bases not matched to a gene: 9. The CDR3 consists of 15 residues. In germline, CDR1 is SEHNR, CDR2 FQNEAQ (reference sequence). This chain's CDR3 is CASSLGAGGGETQYF. The CDR3 nucleotides are TGTGCCAGCAGCCTCGGAGCGGGAGGAGGGGAGACCCAGTACTTC. The entire variable domain, with the rest obtained from reference TRBV7-9 and TRBJ2-5, is as follows: DTGVSQNPRHKITKRGQNVTFRCDPISEHNRLYWYRQTLGQGPEFLTYFQNEAQLEKSRLLSDRFSAERPKGSFSTLEIQRTEQGDSAMYLCASSLGAGGGETQYFGPGTRLLVL.

This clone was observed a few times. The V and J genes are TRBV11-2 and TRBJ1-4; 8 nucleotides agree with TRBD1. J gave up 8 bases and V 3 bases, and 8 bases lay outside the gene matches. The CDR3 has 15 residues. The V gene's germline CDR1 is SGHAT and CDR2 FQNNGV. CDR3 in amino acids: CASSFQTGEGEKLFF. In DNA, the CDR3 is TGTGCCAGCAGCTTCCAGACAGGGGAAGGGGAAAAACTGTTTTTT. Supplemented by reference TRBV11-2 and TRBJ1-4, the full variable domain reads EAGVAQSPRYKIIEKRQSVAFWCNPISGHATLYWYQQILGQGPKLLIQFQNNGVVDDSQLPKDRFSAERLKGVDSTLKIQPAKLEDSAVYLCASSFQTGEGEKLFFGSGTQLSVL.

This clone was counted between two and nine times. One end of the junction does not line up with germline, which may come from a read error. CDR3 coding DNA: TGTGCTAGCAGCCTCACCGGGACCTATGGGACCGGGGAGCTGTTTTTT. It translates to CASSLTGTYGTGELFF. The rearrangement uses TRBV7-7 and TRBJ2-2; D possibly matches TRBD1 or TRBD2 (5 bases each). The CDR3 totals 16 residues. The germline gives CDR1 SSHAT, CDR2 FNYEAQ (reference sequence).

Of note for this clone: A far larger clone is only one base removed, so a read error is likely. This sequence joins TRBV6-4 and TRBJ2-3; TRBD1 is a possible D gene (6 bases). Germline CDR1 and CDR2: MRHNA and SNTAGT. The CDR3 extends over 13 amino acids. The CDR3 reads CASSEGAEDAQYF. Written as DNA, the CDR3 is TGTGCCAGCAGTGAGGGGGCCGAAGATGCGCAGTATTTT.